This T cell receptor (beta chain) stems from a study of radiotherapy plus CTLA-4 blockade in lung cancer. In the study overall: Of all patients, around 20% responded objectively and 25% to 40% showed disease control.

CDR1 and CDR2 (germline): KGHSH, LQKENI. The CDR3 totals 13 residues. V was shortened by 3 bases and J by 9 bases, with 12 bases between the two germline ends. Clones were read by immunoSEQ multiplex PCR, and TCRdb kept only the in-frame ones, dropping some. Of about 87,000 clones in the sample, roughly 86% were seen once. This clone was picked up a small number of times. The sequencing here drew on peripheral blood, taken from a patient treated with radiotherapy plus ipilimumab. The V gene is TRBV18, the J gene TRBJ2-1; D unresolved. This TCR came from a human donor with non-small cell lung cancer that progressed on radiotherapy plus ipilimumab. This CDR3 is CASSPRGGVEQFF. CDR3 DNA sequence: TGTGCCAGCTCACCGAGAGGTGGAGTTGAGCAGTTCTTC.